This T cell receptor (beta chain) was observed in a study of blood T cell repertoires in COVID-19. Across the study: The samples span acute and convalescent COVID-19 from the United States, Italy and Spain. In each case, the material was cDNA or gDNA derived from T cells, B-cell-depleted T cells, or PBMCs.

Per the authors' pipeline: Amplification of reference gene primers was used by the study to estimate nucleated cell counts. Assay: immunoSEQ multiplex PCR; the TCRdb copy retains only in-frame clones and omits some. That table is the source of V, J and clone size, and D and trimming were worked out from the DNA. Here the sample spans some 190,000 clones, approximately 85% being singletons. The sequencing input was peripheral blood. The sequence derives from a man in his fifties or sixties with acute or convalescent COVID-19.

The CDR3 nucleotides read TGTGCCAGCAGCTCTGGGGGGGCACAGGAAAAACTGTTTTTT. Translating gives CASSSGGAQEKLFF. The chain combines TRBV28 with TRBJ1-4, with D possibly TRBD1 on 6 matching bases. The CDR3 sequence is 14 residues long. From germline, CDR1 is MDHEN and CDR2 SYDVKM. The germline V and J ends were trimmed by 6 bases and 8 bases, with 16 bases remaining between them. Full variable domain (missing parts from reference TRBV28 and TRBJ1-4): DVKVTQSSRYLVKRTGEKVFLECVQDMDHENMFWYRQDPGLGLRLIYFSYDVKMKEKGDIPEGYSVSREKKERFSLILESASTNQTSMYLCASSSGGAQEKLFFGSGTQLSVL.